This TCR beta chain was obtained from a study of cytomegalovirus exposure and HLA in healthy donors. Whole-study findings and limits: When analyzed later, the rates of TCR association showed variation by HLA locus, with DRB1 the most and HLA-C the fewest.

A word on this clone: Its target is unknown.

In nominal health when sampled, donors likely had unrecorded immune exposures nonetheless. CDR1 and CDR2 from the germline V gene are SNHLY and FYNNEI. CDR3 length: 14 amino acids. The trim removed 4 bases at V and 2 bases at J, leaving 5 bases unmatched. PCR used 60 Vbeta primers and 13 Jbeta primers. Libraries were prepared by immunoSEQ multiplex PCR; TCRdb keeps only in-frame clonotypes and omits some of them. The table for this sample gives 110,000 to 150,000 clones. This receptor was taken from a male donor in good health and CMV-seronegative. The material sequenced was PBMCs. The chain links TRBV2 to TRBJ2-7; TRBD2 matches 7 bases. The CDR3 coding sequence is TGTGCCAGCAGTGGTCTAGCGGAGGCCTACGAGCAGTACTTC. Its protein product is CASSGLAEAYEQYF.